The 23 T cell receptor beta chains presented below share a single source sample, sequenced in a study of T-cell reconstitution after alpha-beta-depleted transplantation in children. As it was prepared, the TCRbeta library received unique molecular identifiers. One entry per CDR3 protein results from TCRdb running MiXCR on the PCR reads. The sample includes about 600,000 distinct CDR3 sequences, about 10% of them seen just once. The input for sequencing was PBMCs from the stem cell graft donor, taken from the stem cell graft. Receptors originate from a human donor who donated a stem cell graft to a child with acute myeloid leukemia.

There are a few counts of this clonotype. This sequence joins TRBV12-3 or TRBV12-4 and TRBJ2-1; 7 nucleotides line up with TRBD2. The CDR3 contains 13 residues. V shed 5 bases and J 7 bases; nucleotides not matched to a gene: 5. CDR3 DNA: TGTGCCAGCAGTGGACTAGGTTCAAATGAGCAGTTCTTC. As protein: CASSGLGSNEQFF.

This clonotype was observed many times. J is TRBJ2-7 and V is TRBV5-1; 12 bases line up with TRBD2. Per germline, CDR1 SGHRS and CDR2 YFSETQ. This CDR3 is built from 18 residues. V trimming: 4 bases; J trimming: 5 bases; junction bases outside the gene matches: 16. CDR3 DNA sequence: TGCGCCAGCAGCGCCATTAGACTAGCGGGAGCAAAGCAGAACGAGCAGTACTTC. Amino acid sequence: CASSAIRLAGAKQNEQYF.

This clonotype has at least ten counts. The chain links TRBV9 to TRBJ2-4; 7 nucleotides agree with TRBD1. V lost 3 bases to trimming and J lost 4 bases; unmatched junction nucleotides: 7. Germline-derived CDR1 and CDR2 are SGDLS and YYNGEE. The CDR3 contains 15 residues. The CDR3 DNA sequence: TGTGCCAGCAGCGCTGGGGACAGAACTAAAAACATTCAGTACTTC. Amino acid sequence: CASSAGDRTKNIQYF.

V usage is TRBV3-1 and J usage is TRBJ2-3, with 8 bases identical to TRBD1. J lost 2 bases, V lost 4 bases, and 2 bases had no gene match. The CDR3 spans 14 residues. The germline V gene encodes CDR1 LGHDT and CDR2 YNNKEL (reference sequence). CDR3 region: CASSPTGDTDTQYF. DNA of the CDR3: TGTGCCAGCAGCCCGACAGGGGACACAGATACGCAGTATTTT.

This clonotype was detected only a few times. This chain uses TRBV28 with TRBJ2-7; TRBD2 matches 12 bases. Unmatched junction bases numbered 5, after V lost 10 bases and J lost 4 bases. The CDR3 spans 13 residues. CDR1 is MDHEN and CDR2 is SYDVKM in the germline V gene. Written as DNA, the CDR3 is TGTGCCACCGAGGGGACTAGCGGGTACGAGCAGTACTTC. Its protein product is CATEGTSGYEQYF.

The chain employs TRBV5-6 and TRBJ2-2; D is perhaps TRBD2 (5 bases). There are 15 residues in the CDR3. Germline loops: CDR1 SGHDT, CDR2 YYEEEE. V lost 0 bases and J lost 9, with 15 bases in between. The CDR3 DNA reads as TGTGCCAGCAGCTTGGTTGGTCTGCTGACTAGGGAGCTGTTTTTT. It yields the protein CASSLVGLLTRELFF.

At least ten counts were recorded for this clonotype. This chain uses TRBV7-2 with TRBJ2-3; D is unclear. CDR3 length: 13 residues. V lost 4 bases and J 4 bases, leaving 9 bases between the germline ends. Germline-derived CDR1 and CDR2 are SGHTA and FQGNSA. CDR3 amino acids: CASSYLPPDTQYF. The CDR3 DNA reads as TGTGCCAGCAGCTACTTACCCCCAGATACGCAGTATTTT.

A few counts support this clonotype. The V gene is TRBV21-1, the J gene TRBJ2-7; TRBD2 is the table's D call and was not checked against the DNA. TRBV21-1 is flagged as a pseudogene. The CDR3 has 17 residues. CDR3 protein: CASSKVLAGGTNYEQYF. CDR3 bases: TGTGCCAGCAGCAAAGTTTTAGCGGGAGGAACTAACTACGAGCAGTACTTC.

This clonotype was observed a handful of times. The CDR3 region is CASSPYPQGAGNTEAFF. CDR3 nucleotide sequence: TGCGCCAGCAGCCCCTATCCCCAGGGGGCGGGAAACACTGAAGCTTTCTTT. The chain couples TRBV4-1 to TRBJ1-1; 8 nucleotides agree with TRBD1. The CDR3 extends over 17 amino acids. With V trimmed by 4 bases and J by 2 bases, 12 bases remained unmatched. The V gene's germline CDR1 is MGHRA and CDR2 YSYEKL.

This clonotype was counted many times. J is TRBJ2-5 and V is TRBV20-1; 8 bases map to TRBD2. Germline V CDR1 and CDR2: DFQATT, SNEGSKA (reference sequence). The CDR3 totals 13 residues. V dropped 3 bases and J dropped 4; count of bases not matched to a gene: 4. CDR3 protein: CSASPLAGETQYF. Here the CDR3 DNA reads TGCAGTGCTAGCCCCCTAGCGGGAGAGACCCAGTACTTC.

The V and J genes are TRBV19 and TRBJ2-3; the D gene is possibly TRBD1 (5 bases). CDR1 and CDR2 (germline): LNHDA, SQIVND (reference sequence). The CDR3 length is 14 residues. V was trimmed by 7 bases and J by 3 bases, leaving 14 bases between them. Here the CDR3 DNA reads TGTGCCAGTAATTGGCAGGGCAAGACAGATACGCAGTATTTT. Protein: CASNWQGKTDTQYF.

The chain employs TRBV12-3 or TRBV12-4 and TRBJ2-7; D not resolved. The V end lost 5 bases, the J end lost 7 bases, and 18 bases lay between the germline ends. The CDR3 is 14 residues long. The CDR3 loop is CASSLSSTSREQYF. In DNA form, the CDR3 reads TGTGCCAGCAGTCTCTCTTCTACCTCTAGGGAGCAGTACTTC.

This clonotype was seen repeatedly, ten times or more. The chain recombines TRBV7-9 with TRBJ2-7; D uncertain. Trimming pared 8 bases from V and 2 bases from J, leaving 7 bases between. Germline V gene sequence: CDR1 SEHNR, CDR2 FQNEAQ (reference sequence). The CDR3 is 11 residues long. The CDR3 DNA reads as TGTGCCAGCTCACATACCTACGAGCAGTACTTC. Amino acid sequence: CASSHTYEQYF.

This clonotype was recorded at least ten times. The V gene is TRBV9, the J gene TRBJ2-3; D call uncertain. This CDR3 contains 13 residues. Trimming left V 4 bases short and J 0 bases short, with 6 bases between. Germline loops: CDR1 SGDLS, CDR2 YYNGEE. CDR3 sequence reads: CASSTSSTDTQYF. In DNA form, the CDR3 reads TGTGCCAGCAGCACCTCTAGCACAGATACGCAGTATTTT.

Concerning this clonotype: The junction shows a germline mismatch at one end, possibly a read error. This chain joins TRBV7-9 and TRBJ1-1, with D uncertain. The CDR3 length is 13 residues. Germline V gives CDR1 SEHNR, CDR2 FQNEAQ (reference sequence). In DNA, the CDR3 is TGTGCCACCAGCTTAGACACAGTTGGAGGAGCTTTCTTT. As protein: CATSLDTVGGAFF.

This clonotype was counted at least ten times. One end of the junction varies from germline; a read error may be responsible. The CDR3 DNA is TGTGCTAGCAGCTTAGGGACAGTGGACAATGAGCAGTTCTTC. Its translation: CASSLGTVDNEQFF. The rearrangement uses TRBV7-7 and TRBJ2-1, with 7 positions matching TRBD1. The germline gives CDR1 SSHAT, CDR2 FNYEAQ (reference sequence). This CDR3 region has 14 residues.

The chain recombines TRBV25-1 with TRBJ1-4, with D perhaps matching TRBD1 (6 bases). The germline CDR1 and CDR2 sequences are MGHDK and SYGVNS. The CDR3 has 17 amino acids. V dropped 4 bases and J dropped 4 bases, with 19 bases sitting between them. The CDR3 sequence: CASSATGWGALNEKLFF. CDR3 DNA: TGTGCCAGCAGTGCAACGGGTTGGGGGGCCCTTAATGAAAAACTGTTTTTT.

This clonotype was picked up a small number of times. The chain combines TRBV6-5 with TRBJ2-1, with D possibly matching TRBD2 (5 bases). In germline, CDR1 is MNHEY, CDR2 SVGAGI. The CDR3 consists of 15 residues. The V and J ends lost 2 bases and 1 base respectively, with 9 bases between them. The CDR3 DNA is TGTGCCAGCAGTTACGGTCGCGGGTCCTACAATGAGCAGTTCTTC. Amino acid sequence: CASSYGRGSYNEQFF.

The chain joins TRBV28 to TRBJ2-7; D perhaps matches TRBD1 (5 bases). V lost 3 bases, J lost 2 bases, and 11 bases lay in between. Looked up from germline, CDR1 is MDHEN and CDR2 is SYDVKM. The CDR3 spans 14 residues. The CDR3 is CASSFRQPPYEQYF. The CDR3 nucleotides read TGTGCCAGCAGTTTTAGACAGCCCCCCTACGAGCAGTACTTC.

Ten or more counts support this clonotype. An end of the junction differs from the germline gene, which may be a read error. The genes are TRBV5-1 and TRBJ1-1, with TRBD1 as a possible D gene (6 bases). CDR1 is SGHRS, CDR2 YFSETQ, per germline. The CDR3 loop spans 14 amino acids. The CDR3 spells CASSLETGNTEAFF. DNA of the CDR3: TGTGCCAGCAGCTTAGAGACAGGGAACACTGAAGCTTTCTTT.

This clonotype was seen a few times. This chain uses TRBV20-1 with TRBJ1-1; maybe TRBD1 (6 bases). Trimming stripped 7 bases from V and 8 bases from J, with 14 bases between. The germline gives CDR1 DFQATT, CDR2 SNEGSKA (reference sequence). The CDR3 spans 11 residues. The CDR3 spells CSDSPGQEAFF. In DNA, the CDR3 is TGCAGTGACTCTCCGGGACAAGAAGCTTTCTTT.

This clonotype was seen a handful of times. The chain combines TRBV6-5 with TRBJ2-5; either TRBD1 or TRBD2 may supply D (5 bases each). Trimming pared 7 bases from V and 4 bases from J, leaving 19 bases between. Germline V gene data show CDR1 as MNHEY and CDR2 as SVGAGI. The CDR3 has 15 residues. The CDR3: CASNLSPTRGETQYF. The CDR3 DNA reads TGTGCCAGCAATTTATCCCCTACTAGGGGAGAGACCCAGTACTTC.

This clonotype has more than one count but fewer than ten. The chain has TRBV7-3 and TRBJ2-3, with TRBD2 matching 9 bases. The CDR3 loop spans 15 amino acids. The V gene end was trimmed by 4 bases and the J gene end by 4 bases; junction bases not matched to a gene: 6. The germline gives CDR1 SGHTA, CDR2 FQGTGA. CDR3 in amino acids: CASSSIAGAPDTQYF. The CDR3 DNA reads TGTGCCAGCAGCTCTATAGCGGGAGCCCCAGATACGCAGTATTTT.